A single sample gave rise to the 2 T cell receptor beta chains below, sequenced in a study of blood T cell repertoires in COVID-19. Sequenced by immunoSEQ multiplex PCR; TCRdb stores in-frame clones only, minus some. The table shows roughly 150,000 clones, with under 90% occurring only once. The sample taken for sequencing was PBMCs or T cells enriched from blood (not recorded which). These receptors originate from a man aged 55-75 years who had recovered from COVID-19.

J is TRBJ2-7 and V is TRBV15; weak D call: TRBD2 (5 bases). Germline V gene data show CDR1 as LNHNV and CDR2 as YYDKDF (reference sequence). Trimming took off 0 bases at V and 0 bases at J, with 9 bases between the two ends. This CDR3 spans 15 amino acids. CDR3 sequence reads: CATSRDPGDSYEQYF. In DNA form, the CDR3 reads TGTGCCACCAGCAGAGATCCCGGGGACTCCTACGAGCAGTACTTC.

This chain joins TRBV28 and TRBJ1-2; 11 nucleotides align to TRBD1. This CDR3 has 13 amino acids. Germline loops: CDR1 MDHEN, CDR2 SYDVKM. V shed 8 bases, J shed 5 bases, and the junction held 4 bases outside the gene matches. CDR3 sequence (DNA): TGTGCCAGCCGGACAGGGGGCTCTTATGGCTACACCTTC. This translates into CASRTGGSYGYTF.